The 10 T cell receptor beta chains below all came from one sample that was sequenced in a study of T cell clones after liver transplantation. Libraries were prepared by immunoSEQ multiplex PCR; TCRdb keeps only in-frame clonotypes and omits some of them. The sample consists of 70,000 to 85,000 clones, roughly 80% of them appearing once. The sample was CD4+ T cells from blood, taken before liver transplant. Every receptor here comes from a human donor who received a liver transplant.

V and J are TRBV19 and TRBJ2-2; D is perhaps TRBD2 (5 bases). V gave up 3 bases and J gave up 6 bases, with 14 bases separating them. There are 15 residues in the CDR3. CDR1 is LNHDA, CDR2 SQIVND, per germline (reference sequence). Written as DNA, the CDR3 is TGTGCCAGTAGTATGCTAGCCGGTCTATCCGGGGAGCTGTTTTTT. The encoded protein is CASSMLAGLSGELFF. The full variable domain, its missing parts supplied by reference TRBV19 and TRBJ2-2, is DGGITQSPKYLFRKEGQNVTLSCEQNLNHDAMYWYRQDPGQGLRLIYYSQIVNDFQKGDIAEGYSVSREKKESFPLTVTSAQKNPTAFYLCASSMLAGLSGELFFGEGSRLTVL.

CDR3 DNA: TGTGCCAGTAGTATGATGGTCACAGATACGCAGTATTTT. Protein: CASSMMVTDTQYF. The chain recombines TRBV19 with TRBJ2-3; D is undetermined. This CDR3 comprises 13 residues. The germline V gene encodes CDR1 LNHDA and CDR2 SQIVND (reference sequence). Trimming removed 3 bases from V and 2 bases from J, with 6 bases in between.

This clone was seen only a few times. The chain links TRBV4-1 to TRBJ2-7; D remains ambiguous. V gave up 0 bases and J gave up 6 bases, with 9 bases separating them. Germline CDR1 reads MGHRA; CDR2 reads YSYEKL. The CDR3 contains 13 residues. The CDR3 nucleotides read TGCGCCAGCAGCCAAGACCCCGGGCGCGAGCAGTACTTC. It codes for CASSQDPGREQYF.

The chain is built from TRBV7-3 and TRBJ2-1, with 8 bases fitting TRBD2. The CDR3 spans 14 residues. Unmatched junction bases numbered 7, after V lost 5 bases and J lost 7 bases. The germline gives CDR1 SGHTA, CDR2 FQGTGA. CDR3 DNA: TGTGCCAGCAGCCTGGCCATAGCGGGGAATGAGCAGTTCTTC. Protein: CASSLAIAGNEQFF.

The table lists this clone with a few counts. The chain recombines TRBV5-4 with TRBJ2-7, with 7 bases matching TRBD1. V shed 6 bases, J shed 2 bases, and the junction held 8 bases outside the gene matches. The CDR3 covers 14 residues. Germline V gives CDR1 SGHNT, CDR2 YYREEE (reference sequence). CDR3 in amino acids: CASTRTGGTYEQYF. The CDR3, as DNA: TGTGCCAGCACCCGGACAGGCGGAACCTACGAGCAGTACTTC.

This clone was recorded only once. V gene TRBV6-5 combines with J gene TRBJ1-5, with 9 bases aligning to TRBD1. The V gene's germline CDR1 is MNHEY and CDR2 SVGAGI. The CDR3 extends over 15 amino acids. Unmatched junction bases numbered 5, after V lost 2 bases and J lost 6 bases. The CDR3 DNA reads as TGTGCCAGCAGTTACGACAGGGGGATGAGTCAGCCCCAGCATTTT. Protein: CASSYDRGMSQPQHF.

The chain couples TRBV27 to TRBJ2-7; 12 bases line up with TRBD2. The CDR3 consists of 17 residues. In germline, CDR1 is MNHEY, CDR2 SMNVEV (reference sequence). The V gene end was trimmed by 5 bases and the J gene end by 4 bases; junction bases not matched to a gene: 12. This CDR3 reads CASSRQTAGLAGYEQYF. The DNA of the CDR3 is TGTGCCAGCAGTCGACAAACGGCGGGACTAGCGGGTTACGAGCAGTACTTC.

This clone was seen only a few times. V usage is TRBV28 and J usage is TRBJ1-4; D gene ambiguous. The germline V and J ends were trimmed by 4 bases and 7 bases, with 13 bases remaining between them. The germline V gene encodes CDR1 MDHEN and CDR2 SYDVKM. The CDR3 is 14 amino acids. Here the CDR3 DNA reads TGTGCCAGCAGTTCCCCTGGGGAGGGTGAAAAACTGTTTTTT. This encodes CASSSPGEGEKLFF.

Only one count was recorded for this clone. The chain links TRBV7-2 to TRBJ1-5, with unresolved D. The germline gives CDR1 SGHTA, CDR2 FQGNSA. The CDR3 is made up of 15 amino acids. Trimming took 0 bases from V and 0 from J, leaving 6 bases between them. The CDR3 loop is CASSLAGLSNQPQHF. The CDR3 nucleotides are TGTGCCAGCAGCTTAGCAGGGCTTAGCAATCAGCCCCAGCATTTT.

This clone turned up a few times. The V and J genes are TRBV9 and TRBJ1-2; 9 positions agree with TRBD1. V lost 0 bases to trimming and J lost 7 bases; unmatched junction nucleotides: 4. Per the germline V gene, CDR1 is SGDLS and CDR2 is YYNGEE. The CDR3 sequence is 14 residues long. Here the CDR3 DNA reads TGTGCCAGCAGCGTAGGGGACAGGGATCGTGGCTACACCTTC. Amino acid sequence: CASSVGDRDRGYTF.